This T cell receptor (beta chain) was identified during a study of T-cell memory formation after mild COVID-19. Study details: The study found TCR clusters largely donor specific.

CDR1 and CDR2 (germline): SGHTA, FQGNSA. The V and J ends lost 4 bases and 2 bases respectively, with 12 bases between them. This CDR3 has 14 amino acids. Overall study results and limits: Clones contracting over day 15 to 85 were CD4/CD8 balanced, with later expanders leaning CD4+.

Employing constant-segment primers, 5'RACE generated TCR alpha and TCR beta cDNA libraries bearing sample barcodes and UMIs. TCRdb re-derived calls from the 5' RACE reads in MiXCR, one entry per CDR3 protein. The top ten clones hold over 20% of a sample with nearly 350,000 distinct CDR3 sequences, approximately 13% of them seen once. As for this clonotype: Its antigen is unidentified.

The clonotype originates from a man aged 18-30 years who had mild COVID-19 (a few samples of this study predate the infection). Cell type and time point are not known. The gene calls are TRBV7-2 and TRBJ2-7; D is unresolved. Material for sequencing was PBMCs or a T cell subset sorted from them (not recorded which). The CDR3 protein is CASSSESGPYEQYV. The CDR3 nucleotides are TGTGCCAGCAGCTCCGAATCGGGCCCCTACGAGCAGTACGTC.